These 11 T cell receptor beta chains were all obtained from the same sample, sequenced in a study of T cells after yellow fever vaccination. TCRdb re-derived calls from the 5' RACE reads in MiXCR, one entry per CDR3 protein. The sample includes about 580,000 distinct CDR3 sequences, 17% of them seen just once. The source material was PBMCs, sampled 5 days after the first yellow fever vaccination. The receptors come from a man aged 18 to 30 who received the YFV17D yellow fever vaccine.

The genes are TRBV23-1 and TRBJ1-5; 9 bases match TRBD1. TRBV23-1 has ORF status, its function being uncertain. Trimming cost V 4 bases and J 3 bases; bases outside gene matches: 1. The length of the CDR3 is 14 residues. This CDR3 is CASSRDRVNQPQHF. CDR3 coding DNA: TGCGCCAGCAGTCGGGACAGGGTCAATCAGCCCCAGCATTTT.

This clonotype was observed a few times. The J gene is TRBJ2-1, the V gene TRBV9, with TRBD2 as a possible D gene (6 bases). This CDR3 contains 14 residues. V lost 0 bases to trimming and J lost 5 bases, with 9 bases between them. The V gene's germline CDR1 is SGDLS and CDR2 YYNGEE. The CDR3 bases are TGTGCCAGCAGCGTAGTGCCTAGCGACAATGAGCAGTTCTTC. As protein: CASSVVPSDNEQFF. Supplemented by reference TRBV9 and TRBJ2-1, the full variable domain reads DSGVTQTPKHLITATGQRVTLRCSPRSGDLSVYWYQQSLDQGLQFLIQYYNGEERAKGNILERFSAQQFPDLHSELNLSSLELGDSALYFCASSVVPSDNEQFFGPGTRLTVL.

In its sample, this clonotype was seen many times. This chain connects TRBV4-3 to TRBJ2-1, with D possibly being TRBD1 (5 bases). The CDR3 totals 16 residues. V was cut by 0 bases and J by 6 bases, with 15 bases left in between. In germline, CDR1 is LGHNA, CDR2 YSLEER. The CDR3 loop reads CASSQDWGQGVNEQFF. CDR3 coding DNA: TGCGCCAGCAGCCAAGATTGGGGTCAGGGTGTCAATGAGCAGTTCTTC.

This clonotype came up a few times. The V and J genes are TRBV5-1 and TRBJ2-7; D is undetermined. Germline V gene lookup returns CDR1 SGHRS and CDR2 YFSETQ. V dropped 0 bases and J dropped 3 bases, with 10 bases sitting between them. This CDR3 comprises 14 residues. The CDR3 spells CASSLALRDYEQYV. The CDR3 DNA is TGCGCCAGCAGCTTGGCCTTAAGGGACTACGAGCAGTACGTC.

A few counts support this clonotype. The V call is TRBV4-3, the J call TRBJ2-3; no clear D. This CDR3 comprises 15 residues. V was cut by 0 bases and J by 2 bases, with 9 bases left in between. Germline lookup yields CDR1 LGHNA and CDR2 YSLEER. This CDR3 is CASSQDGMNTDTQYF. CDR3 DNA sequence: TGCGCCAGCAGCCAAGATGGGATGAACACAGATACGCAGTATTTT.

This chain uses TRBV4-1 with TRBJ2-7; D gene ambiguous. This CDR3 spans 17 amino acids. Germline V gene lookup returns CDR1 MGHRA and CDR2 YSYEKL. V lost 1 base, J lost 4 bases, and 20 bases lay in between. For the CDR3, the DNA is TGCGCCAGCAGCCAAGTCTTCGACGGGTACGGAGAATACGAGCAGTACGTC. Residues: CASSQVFDGYGEYEQYV.

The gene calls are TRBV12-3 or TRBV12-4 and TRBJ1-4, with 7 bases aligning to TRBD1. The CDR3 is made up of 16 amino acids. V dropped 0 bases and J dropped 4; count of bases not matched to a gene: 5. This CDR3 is CASSLAGTVFNEKLFF. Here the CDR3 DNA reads TGTGCCAGCAGTTTAGCCGGGACAGTTTTTAATGAAAAACTGTTTTTT.

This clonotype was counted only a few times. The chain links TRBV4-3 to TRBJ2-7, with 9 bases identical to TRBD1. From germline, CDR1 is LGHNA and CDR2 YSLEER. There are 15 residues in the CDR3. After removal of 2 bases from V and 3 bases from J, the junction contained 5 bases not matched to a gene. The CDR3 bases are TGCGCCAGCAGCCAAACCGGGACAGGGAACTACGAGCAGTACTTC. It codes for CASSQTGTGNYEQYF.

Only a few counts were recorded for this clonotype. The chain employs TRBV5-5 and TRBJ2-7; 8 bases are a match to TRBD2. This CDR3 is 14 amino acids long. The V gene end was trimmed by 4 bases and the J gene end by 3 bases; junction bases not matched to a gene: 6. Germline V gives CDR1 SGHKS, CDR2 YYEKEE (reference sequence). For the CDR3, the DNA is TGTGCCAGCAGCCCGGGGGGGCGTATCTACGAGCAGTACGTC. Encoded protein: CASSPGGRIYEQYV.

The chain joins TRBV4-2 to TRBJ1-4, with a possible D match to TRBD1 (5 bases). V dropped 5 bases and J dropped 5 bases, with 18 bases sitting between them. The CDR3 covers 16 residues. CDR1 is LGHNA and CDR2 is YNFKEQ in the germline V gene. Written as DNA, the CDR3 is TGTGCCAGCAGCAGCGACCACCAGGGTTTAAATGAAAAACTGTTTTTT. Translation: CASSSDHQGLNEKLFF.

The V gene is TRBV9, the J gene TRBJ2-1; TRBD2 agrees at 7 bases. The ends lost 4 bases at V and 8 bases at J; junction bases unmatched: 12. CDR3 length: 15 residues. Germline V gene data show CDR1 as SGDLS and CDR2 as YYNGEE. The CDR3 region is CASSPREYLPDEQFF. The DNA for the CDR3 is TGTGCCAGCAGCCCGCGGGAGTACCTGCCCGATGAGCAGTTCTTC. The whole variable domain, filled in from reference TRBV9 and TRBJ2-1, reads DSGVTQTPKHLITATGQRVTLRCSPRSGDLSVYWYQQSLDQGLQFLIQYYNGEERAKGNILERFSAQQFPDLHSELNLSSLELGDSALYFCASSPREYLPDEQFFGPGTRLTVL.